A single T cell receptor beta chain is shown here with its context. The sample belongs to a study of blood T cell repertoires in COVID-19. Study in general: Samples taken during acute and convalescent COVID-19 were collected in the United States, Italy and Spain.

Methods used by the authors: The assay estimated nucleated cells by amplifying reference gene primers. Sequencing used immunoSEQ multiplex PCR; TCRdb keeps in-frame clones, though not all of them. V, J and clone size reflect that table, while D and trimming were determined from the DNA. The sample yields about 130,000 clones, approximately 78% seen once. Cohort placement rested on clinical history that participants reported themselves. From germline, CDR1 is SGHDN and CDR2 FVKESK. Deletions cut 3 bases from V and 8 bases from J, with 19 bases between. The CDR3 contains 15 residues. The rearrangement joins TRBV14 to TRBJ2-5; maybe TRBD2 (5 bases). Sequencing was carried out using PBMCs or T cells enriched from blood (not recorded which). The source is a woman between 45 and 65 years old who had recovered from COVID-19. The CDR3 loop reads CASSQGLRAGGTQYF. The CDR3, as DNA: TGTGCCAGCAGCCAGGGCCTAAGGGCAGGAGGTACCCAGTACTTC.